This T cell receptor beta chain came from a study of blood T cell repertoires in COVID-19 (dated by TCRdb to 2018 to 2021). At the level of the whole study: Collaborator samples came from the United States, Italy and Spain and covered acute and convalescent phases of COVID-19. The sample metadata nearly always contained a de-identified subject ID, COVID-19 status, age in years and sex. Deeply sampled blood TCRbeta repertoires from subjects exposed to, actively infected with, or recovered from COVID-19 were included in the dataset. The repertoires were released in a freely available public database intended as a resource for research on the immune response to SARS-CoV-2. The samples were drawn from the first 160 participants of the ongoing ImmuneRACE study and from 950 to 1,500 subjects provided by 6 global collaborators. The material from the prospective study consisted of cDNA or gDNA derived from T cells, B-cell-depleted T cells, or PBMCs. Where HLA class I and class II types were available, the types were taken from metadata supplied by the sample provider, not from assay-based typing.

Participants in the prospective study were aged about 18 to 95 years, lived in 20 to 30 United States geographic areas, and enrolled through a virtual design. To assign participants to cohorts, the prospective study relied on clinical history that participants themselves reported in a screening survey and a study questionnaire. Recovered participants in ImmuneRACE Cohort 3 were defined as having two consecutive negative NP/OP PCR tests, clearance from a healthcare professional, or resolution of symptoms. Each participant in the prospective study had whole blood, serum and a nasopharyngeal or oropharyngeal swab collected by mobile phlebotomists. Participants in the prospective study had the option to provide additional blood draws and questionnaires over a roughly two-month period. Prospective study blood samples were shipped either frozen or at room temperature before DNA extraction. The full study reports these points: Clinical and demographic metadata were provided uncurated, with the amount varying by source and participant.

The germline ends are 17 bases apart after V is trimmed by 4 bases and J by 6 bases. Measured from the cysteine to the phenylalanine, the CDR3 is 14 residues long. The sequence is cut down to CDR3 DNA, 42 bases in frame from base 1. Sequences SGHRS (CDR1) and YFSETQ (CDR2) are obtained from the germline V gene. TCRbeta CDR3 regions were amplified from genomic DNA using the immunoSEQ Assay, a bias-controlled multiplex PCR. Per the source publication's procedure: Within the assay, amplification of reference gene primers was used to estimate how many nucleated cells each sample contained. To quantify the absolute abundance of each unique TCRbeta CDR3 rearrangement, sequence reads were collapsed and filtered. For each sample, productive Simpson clonality was calculated by taking the square root of Simpson's diversity index across productive rearrangements. The clones in this table, taken by TCRdb from immuneACCESS, are in-frame only. Not every clone is retained; where verified, under half of the shortfall comes from an unresolved V gene, and the cause of the rest is unknown. V and J calls and clone size are those listed in that table; D and trimming were worked out from the DNA. The table for this sample lists 490,000 or so clones; approximately 88% of them were counted only once. Of the sample, 1.5% to 2% is held by the ten largest clones.

Comments on this clone: Its recognized antigen is unknown. No clone much larger than this one lies a single base away; base qualities are absent.

The sample comprised PBMCs or T cells enriched from blood (not recorded which). The receptor chain draws on TRBV5-1 and TRBJ2-7; matching of 7 bases hints at TRBD2 as the D gene. This clonotype was sampled from a woman between 40 and 50 years old who had recovered from COVID-19. The DNA sequence is as follows: TGCGCCAGCAGCATAATCGGGGGGCTTTCCGAGCAGTACTTC. Its protein reads: CASSIIGGLSEQYF. Supplemented by the reference TRBV5-1 and TRBJ2-7 proteins around the CDR3, the complete variable domain is KAGVTQTPRYLIKTRGQQVTLSCSPISGHRSVSWYQQTPGQGLQFLFEYFSETQRNKGNFPGRFSGRQFSNSRSEMNVSTLELGDSALYLCASSIIGGLSEQYFGPGTRLTVT.